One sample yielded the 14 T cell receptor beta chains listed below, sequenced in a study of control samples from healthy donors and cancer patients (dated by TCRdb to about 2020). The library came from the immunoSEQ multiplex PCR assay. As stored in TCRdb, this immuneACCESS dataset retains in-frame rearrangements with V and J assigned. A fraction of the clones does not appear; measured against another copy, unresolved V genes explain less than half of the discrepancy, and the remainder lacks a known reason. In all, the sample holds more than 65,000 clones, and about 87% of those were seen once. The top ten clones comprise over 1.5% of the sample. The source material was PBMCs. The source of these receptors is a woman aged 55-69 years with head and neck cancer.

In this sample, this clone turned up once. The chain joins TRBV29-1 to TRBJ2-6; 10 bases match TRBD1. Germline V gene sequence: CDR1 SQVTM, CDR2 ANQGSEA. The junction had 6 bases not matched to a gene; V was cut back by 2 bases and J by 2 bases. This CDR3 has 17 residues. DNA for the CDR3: TGCAGCGTTGAACCGGGACAGGGGCCACCTGGGGCCAACGTCCTGACTTTC. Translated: CSVEPGQGPPGANVLTF.

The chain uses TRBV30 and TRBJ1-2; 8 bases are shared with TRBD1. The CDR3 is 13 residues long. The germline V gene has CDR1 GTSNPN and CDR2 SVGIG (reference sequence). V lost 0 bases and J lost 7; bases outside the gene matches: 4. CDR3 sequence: CAWSVQTGGGYTF. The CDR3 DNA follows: TGTGCCTGGAGTGTACAAACAGGGGGTGGCTACACCTTC.

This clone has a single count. CDR3 residues: CASSGGRRSGNTIYF. Here the CDR3 DNA reads TGTGCCAGCAGCGGGGGACGGAGATCTGGAAACACCATATATTTT. V usage is TRBV7-6 and J usage is TRBJ1-3, with a possible D match to TRBD1 (5 bases). V was pared by 5 bases and J by 1 base, with 12 bases between. The CDR3 spans 15 residues. Looked up from germline, CDR1 is SGHVS and CDR2 is FNYEAQ.

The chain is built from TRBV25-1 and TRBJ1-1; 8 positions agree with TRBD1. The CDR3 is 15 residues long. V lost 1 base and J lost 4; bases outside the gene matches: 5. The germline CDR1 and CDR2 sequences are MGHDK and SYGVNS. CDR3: CASSESSGQGTEAFF. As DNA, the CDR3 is TGTGCCAGCAGTGAATCTTCAGGACAGGGCACTGAAGCTTTCTTT.

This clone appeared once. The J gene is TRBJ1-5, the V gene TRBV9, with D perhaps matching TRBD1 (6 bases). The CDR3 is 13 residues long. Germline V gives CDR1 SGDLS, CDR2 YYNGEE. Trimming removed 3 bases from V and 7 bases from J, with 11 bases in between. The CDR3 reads CASSEGGSQPQHF. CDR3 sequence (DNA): TGTGCCAGCAGCGAGGGGGGGTCGCAGCCCCAGCATTTT.

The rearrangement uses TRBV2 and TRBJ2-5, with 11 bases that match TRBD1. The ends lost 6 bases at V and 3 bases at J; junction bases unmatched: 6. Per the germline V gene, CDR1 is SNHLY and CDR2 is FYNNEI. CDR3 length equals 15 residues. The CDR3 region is CASRGTGGRKETQYF. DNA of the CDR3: TGTGCCAGCAGGGGGACAGGGGGGAGGAAAGAGACCCAGTACTTC.

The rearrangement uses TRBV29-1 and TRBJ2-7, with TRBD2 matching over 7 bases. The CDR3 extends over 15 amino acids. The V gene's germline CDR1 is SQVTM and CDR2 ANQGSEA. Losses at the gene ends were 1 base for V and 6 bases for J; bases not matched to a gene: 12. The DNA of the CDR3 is TGCAGCGTTGAAGGGTTGGACGGCGGGAGAGGCGAGCAGTACTTC. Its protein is CSVEGLDGGRGEQYF.

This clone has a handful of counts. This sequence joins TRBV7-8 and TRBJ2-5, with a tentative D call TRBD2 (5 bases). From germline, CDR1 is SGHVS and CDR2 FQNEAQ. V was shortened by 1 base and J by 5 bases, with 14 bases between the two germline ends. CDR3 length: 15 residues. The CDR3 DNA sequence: TGTGCCAGCAGCTTAGAAGGCCTACCGGGGGAGACCCAGTACTTC. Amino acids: CASSLEGLPGETQYF.

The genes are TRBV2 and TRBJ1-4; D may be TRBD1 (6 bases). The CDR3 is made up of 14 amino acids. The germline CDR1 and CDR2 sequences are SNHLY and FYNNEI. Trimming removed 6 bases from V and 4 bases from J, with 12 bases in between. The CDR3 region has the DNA TGTGCCAGCAGATCAGGGGCCAGTAATGAAAAACTGTTTTTT. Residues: CASRSGASNEKLFF.

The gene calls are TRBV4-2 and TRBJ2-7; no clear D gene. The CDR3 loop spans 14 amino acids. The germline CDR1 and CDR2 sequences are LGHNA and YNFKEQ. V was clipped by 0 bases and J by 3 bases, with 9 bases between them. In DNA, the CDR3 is TGTGCCAGCAGCCAAGAGCCTGAGAGCTACGAGCAGTACTTC. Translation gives CASSQEPESYEQYF.

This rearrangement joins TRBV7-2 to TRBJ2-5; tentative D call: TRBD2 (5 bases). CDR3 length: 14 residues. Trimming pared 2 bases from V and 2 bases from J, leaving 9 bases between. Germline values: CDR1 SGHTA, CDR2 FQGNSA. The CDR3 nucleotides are TGTGCCAGCAGCTTATTGGGAGTACAAGAGACCCAGTACTTC. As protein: CASSLLGVQETQYF.

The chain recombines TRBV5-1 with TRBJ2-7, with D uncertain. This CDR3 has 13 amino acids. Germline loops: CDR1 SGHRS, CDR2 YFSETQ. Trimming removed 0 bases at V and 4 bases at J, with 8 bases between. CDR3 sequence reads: CASSLGRVYEQYF. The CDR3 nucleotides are TGCGCCAGCAGCTTGGGAAGGGTTTACGAGCAGTACTTC.

DNA of the CDR3: TGTGCCAGCAGCGTAGTTTCTAGCGTCGGCCAGACCTCTGGAAACACCATATATTTT. It specifies CASSVVSSVGQTSGNTIYF. This chain joins TRBV9 and TRBJ1-3; D gene unclear. V dropped 0 bases and J dropped 0 bases, with 19 bases sitting between them. Germline-derived CDR1 and CDR2 are SGDLS and YYNGEE. The CDR3 contains 19 residues.

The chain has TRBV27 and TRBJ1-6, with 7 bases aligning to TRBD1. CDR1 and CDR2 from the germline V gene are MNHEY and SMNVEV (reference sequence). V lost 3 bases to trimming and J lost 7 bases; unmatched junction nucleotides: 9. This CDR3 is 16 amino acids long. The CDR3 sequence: CASSFLPGQKNSPLHF. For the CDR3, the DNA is TGTGCCAGCAGTTTCCTTCCGGGACAGAAAAATTCACCCCTCCACTTT.